These 13 T cell receptor beta chains originate from one sample sequenced in a study of spatial heterogeneity in lung cancer. The study's findings and limits: It was found that expanded intratumoral alpha and beta TCR counts tracked tumor mutation counts.

TCRdb independently ran MiXCR on the 5' RACE reads; one entry per CDR3 protein. The sample lists 100,000 to 110,000 distinct CDR3 sequences; roughly 4.5% were seen once. Antigens of these TCRs are unknown. Time point indicated: sample taken at primary tumor resection. Specimen: lung tumor tissue, collected at surgery. These receptors were collected from a male donor with early-stage non-small cell lung cancer.

This clonotype was detected only a few times. The J gene is TRBJ2-7, the V gene TRBV7-9, with D perhaps TRBD1 (6 bases). V was cut by 5 bases and J by 2 bases, with 10 bases left in between. The CDR3 runs 13 residues. Germline loops: CDR1 SEHNR, CDR2 FQNEAQ (reference sequence). CDR3 region: CASSPQGTYEQYF. The CDR3 bases are TGTGCCAGCAGCCCACAGGGAACCTACGAGCAGTACTTC.

The chain has TRBV12-3 or TRBV12-4 and TRBJ2-6, with D possibly called TRBD1 or TRBD2 (5 bases each). The CDR3 covers 15 residues. V gave up 4 bases and J gave up 3 bases, with 10 bases separating them. The CDR3 sequence: CASSSRGVGANVLTF. The CDR3 DNA reads as TGTGCCAGCAGTTCTCGAGGGGTTGGGGCCAACGTCCTGACTTTC.

This clonotype was seen many times. V usage is TRBV20-1 and J usage is TRBJ2-1; 7 nucleotides agree with TRBD2. Trimming at V came to 0 bases and at J to 4 bases, leaving 9 bases not matched to a gene. Germline V gene lookup returns CDR1 DFQATT and CDR2 SNEGSKA (reference sequence). The CDR3 contains 16 residues. CDR3: CSARDIPSGVYNEQFF. The CDR3 DNA follows: TGCAGTGCTAGAGATATCCCTAGCGGAGTTTACAATGAGCAGTTCTTC.

Concerning this clonotype: A read error may explain this, as a much larger clone is one base away. J is TRBJ2-1 and V is TRBV29-1; 12 nucleotides agree with TRBD2. V dropped 8 bases and J dropped 9; count of bases not matched to a gene: 11. The V gene's germline CDR1 is SQVTM and CDR2 ANQGSEA. The CDR3 extends over 14 amino acids. In DNA, the CDR3 is TGCAGCATGAGACTAGCGGGAGATGTGAGTGAGCAGTTCTTC. This gives the protein CSMRLAGDVSEQFF.

This clonotype has a count of ten or more. The chain joins TRBV28 to TRBJ2-5; D ambiguous. CDR3 length: 13 amino acids. V lost 1 base and J lost 6, with 9 bases in between. From germline, CDR1 is MDHEN and CDR2 SYDVKM. DNA for the CDR3: TGTGCCAGCAGTTTATACGATATACAGACCCAGTACTTC. It codes for CASSLYDIQTQYF.

Ten or more counts support this clonotype. V and J are TRBV9 and TRBJ2-1, with TRBD2 matching over 9 bases. The length of the CDR3 is 16 residues. Looked up from germline, CDR1 is SGDLS and CDR2 is YYNGEE. Germline trimming cut 3 bases from V and 4 bases from J; bases unmatched to any gene: 8. In DNA, the CDR3 is TGTGCCAGCAGCGATTTAGCGGGAGTAGGTTACAATGAGCAGTTCTTC. Encoded protein: CASSDLAGVGYNEQFF.

This clonotype has a handful of counts. The V and J genes are TRBV5-1 and TRBJ2-1, with 12 bases aligning to TRBD2. J was trimmed by 4 bases and V by 4 bases; bases with no gene match: 3. Germline V gene lookup returns CDR1 SGHRS and CDR2 YFSETQ. This CDR3 comprises 15 residues. For the CDR3, the DNA is TGCGCCAGCAGCAAGACTAGCGGGGGTTACAATGAGCAGTTCTTC. Protein: CASSKTSGGYNEQFF.

There are many counts of this clonotype. The CDR3 here is CASSWATGELFF. In DNA form, the CDR3 reads TGTGCCAGCAGCTGGGCCACCGGGGAGCTGTTTTTT. The chain is built from TRBV7-9 and TRBJ2-2; D call uncertain. Trimming pared 4 bases from V and 4 bases from J, leaving 4 bases between. Germline V gene data show CDR1 as SEHNR and CDR2 as FQNEAQ (reference sequence). The CDR3 sequence is 12 residues long.

The table lists this clonotype with many counts. The genes are TRBV7-9 and TRBJ2-7, with 8 bases identical to TRBD2. Germline values: CDR1 SEHNR, CDR2 FQNEAQ (reference sequence). CDR3 length: 14 amino acids. Losses at the gene ends were 5 bases for V and 2 bases for J; bases not matched to a gene: 5. The CDR3 coding sequence is TGTGCCAGCAGCCTCCTAGCGGGCCCCTACGAGCAGTACTTC. Protein product: CASSLLAGPYEQYF.

This clonotype showed up many times. The chain employs TRBV6-1 and TRBJ1-1; the D is unclear. This CDR3 comprises 15 residues. Between the trimmed V and J ends, which lost 3 bases and 1 base, there was a span of 12 bases. Germline lookup yields CDR1 MNHNS and CDR2 SASEGT. In nucleotides, the CDR3 is TGTGCCAGCAGTGAGTTGTCGGCGGGGAACACTGAAGCTTTCTTT. Protein product: CASSELSAGNTEAFF.

This clonotype was observed at least ten times. For the CDR3, the DNA is TGTGCCAGCAGTCCGGTGGTCAATGGCTACACCTTC. It yields the protein CASSPVVNGYTF. This sequence joins TRBV28 and TRBJ1-2; D gene ambiguous. The V end lost 5 bases, the J end lost 6 bases, and 10 bases lay between the germline ends. Germline V gene sequence: CDR1 MDHEN, CDR2 SYDVKM. The CDR3 runs to 12 residues.

The J gene is TRBJ2-3, the V gene TRBV18, with D maybe TRBD2 (6 bases). This CDR3 region has 14 residues. Per the germline V gene, CDR1 is KGHSH and CDR2 is LQKENI. V lost 4 bases and J lost 8, with 16 bases in between. The CDR3 nucleotides are TGTGCCAGCTCACTAAAGGAGGAGGGAGGTACGCAGTATTTT. It translates to CASSLKEEGGTQYF.

This clonotype was observed at least ten times. The V call is TRBV12-5, the J call TRBJ2-3; TRBD1 matches at 7 bases. After removal of 6 bases from V and 3 bases from J, the junction contained 9 bases not matched to a gene. CDR3 size: 15 residues. CDR1 LGHNT and CDR2 FRNRAP come from the germline V gene. CDR3 protein: CASGKGGASTDTQYF. CDR3 coding DNA: TGTGCTAGTGGAAAAGGGGGCGCGTCGACAGATACGCAGTATTTT.